Included here is one TCR beta chain sequence, with context. The antigen it binds to is not known. No qualities accompany the bases; no much larger clone lies one base away. Sequencing was carried out with an Illumina Genome Analyzer IIx. The raw public data were reprocessed by TCRdb itself: fastp quality trimming at Q25, MiXCR clonotype calling, in-frame beta chains only. Each entry is one CDR3 protein sequence, shown with its most common DNA and genes. The sample records about 16,000 distinct CDR3 sequences, around 35% of which are singletons. About 16% of the sample is held by the ten biggest clonotypes. According to the germline V gene, CDR1 reads SGHDN and CDR2 reads FVKESK. Trimming leaves V shorter by 3 bases and J shorter by 0 bases, with the junction holding 12 bases beyond the gene matches. From cysteine to phenylalanine, the CDR3 is 19 amino acids long. The entry retains the CDR3 DNA only, 57 bases that are in frame from base 1.

The entry originates in a study (dated by TCRdb to the early 2010s). The rearranged segments are TRBV14 and TRBJ2-1; 9 bases in the junction line up with TRBD2. Specimen: blood. The sequence was obtained from a human donor. The CDR3 loop reads CASSHPSLAGAPSYNEQFF. In nucleotides, the sequence is TGTGCCAGCAGCCATCCAAGTTTAGCGGGAGCCCCCTCCTACAATGAGCAGTTCTTC. Reference TRBV14 and TRBJ2-1 proteins supply the regions before and after the CDR3; the full variable domain is: EAGVTQFPSHSVIEKGQTVTLRCDPISGHDNLYWYRRVMGKEIKFLLHFVKESKQDESGMPNNRFLAERTGGTYSTLKVQPAELEDSGVYFCASSHPSLAGAPSYNEQFFGPGTRLTVL.